The entry below describes one T cell receptor (beta chain). What it recognizes is unknown. The sample originates from a study of cytotoxic CD8 clonotypes in ibrutinib-treated CLL. About the research overall: The patients, about ten relapsed/refractory and more than 14 treatment-naive, included about 17 who were IGHV unmutated. Samples yielded averages of roughly 250,000 productive templates and over 90,000 productive rearrangements. Response was recorded as partial in some 25 patients and complete in 2; at median roughly 68 months, approximately 14 remained remitted and roughly 12 had progressed. Notes on the study in general: Clonality was higher at ibrutinib response and returned toward baseline at progression.

The repertoire was sequenced with immunoSEQ multiplex PCR; TCRdb's copy has only in-frame clones and lacks some. This sample has fewer than 400,000 clones, with 60% to 80% found just once. The CDR3 loop spans 15 amino acids. Unmatched junction bases numbered 8, after V lost 4 bases and J lost 3 bases. The V gene's germline CDR1 is SGHRS and CDR2 YFSETQ. The V and J genes are TRBV5-1 and TRBJ1-1, with 8 bases aligning to TRBD1. The sample in question was PBMCs, obtained after 36 months of ibrutinib treatment. This receptor was obtained from a human donor with chronic lymphocytic leukemia. This CDR3 reads CASSPWTGWDTEAFF. The CDR3 coding sequence is TGCGCCAGCAGCCCCTGGACAGGGTGGGACACTGAAGCTTTCTTT.